The rows below give T cell receptor beta chains drawn from one sample of a study of CD8 T cells in Susac syndrome. TCRdb independently ran MiXCR on the immunoSEQ multiplex PCR reads; one entry per CDR3 protein. The repertoire has 100,000 to 150,000 distinct CDR3 sequences, around 94% of them found once; the top ten carry about 0.2%. Material for sequencing was CD8+ T cells from PBMCs. The receptors were sampled from a human donor with Susac syndrome. Each CDR3 is given with its conserved first and last residue. The D gene is left open where the match is weak. The size of a clone is reported for some rows only, either as once, few or many, or as a class for expanded clones.

D gene: .; J gene: TRBJ2-5; V gene: TRBV27; clone size: .; CDR3 protein: CASSLSAGDEQETQYF; CDR3 DNA: TGTGCCAGCAGTTTATCGGCAGGGGATGAGCAAGAGACCCAGTACTTC
D gene: .; J gene: TRBJ2-5; V gene: TRBV18; clone size: .; CDR3 protein: CASSPGSETQYF; CDR3 DNA: TGTGCCAGCTCACCAGGGTCGGAGACCCAGTACTTC
D gene: .; J gene: TRBJ2-5; V gene: TRBV21-1; clone size: .; CDR3 protein: CASSKAWTLQETQYF; CDR3 DNA: TGTGCCAGCAGCAAAGCCTGGACTCTGCAAGAGACCCAGTACTTC
D gene: .; J gene: TRBJ1-1; V gene: TRBV7-9; clone size: .; CDR3 protein: CASSLEHALGTEAFF; CDR3 DNA: TGTGCCAGCAGCTTAGAACACGCCCTTGGTACTGAAGCTTTCTTT
D gene: .; J gene: TRBJ1-4; V gene: TRBV29-1; clone size: .; CDR3 protein: CSVEDPGLNEKLFF; CDR3 DNA: TGCAGCGTTGAAGATCCGGGTCTTAATGAAAAACTGTTTTTT
D gene: .; J gene: TRBJ2-6; V gene: TRBV3-1; clone size: .; CDR3 protein: CASSQDPGANVLTF; CDR3 DNA: TGTGCCAGCAGCCAAGACCCTGGGGCCAACGTCCTGACTTTC
D gene: .; J gene: TRBJ2-1; V gene: TRBV6-5; clone size: once; CDR3 protein: CASSINKFRNNEQFF; CDR3 DNA: TGTGCCAGCAGCATTAATAAGTTTCGGAACAATGAGCAGTTCTTC
D gene: TRBD1; J gene: TRBJ2-7; V gene: TRBV7-9; clone size: .; CDR3 protein: CASSSRQGSVLDEQYF; CDR3 DNA: TGTGCCAGCAGCTCAAGACAGGGATCGGTCTTGGACGAGCAGTACTTC
D gene: .; J gene: TRBJ1-1; V gene: TRBV29-1; clone size: .; CDR3 protein: CSVYREGIGAFF; CDR3 DNA: TGCAGCGTTTACAGAGAGGGGATAGGAGCTTTCTTT
D gene: .; J gene: TRBJ1-2; V gene: TRBV3-1; clone size: once; CDR3 protein: CASMDDGGGGYTF; CDR3 DNA: TGTGCCAGCATGGACGACGGGGGTGGCGGCTACACCTTC
D gene: .; J gene: TRBJ2-3; V gene: TRBV18; clone size: .; CDR3 protein: CASSPTSGTQVDTQYF; CDR3 DNA: TGTGCCAGCTCGCCGACCTCAGGAACCCAAGTAGATACGCAGTATTTT
D gene: TRBD2; J gene: TRBJ2-7; V gene: TRBV9; clone size: .; CDR3 protein: CASSADSGTSGYEQYF; CDR3 DNA: TGTGCCAGCAGCGCGGATTCCGGGACTAGCGGGTACGAGCAGTACTTC
D gene: TRBD2; J gene: TRBJ2-1; V gene: TRBV5-1; clone size: .; CDR3 protein: CASSLYAASGSRHNEQFF; CDR3 DNA: TGCGCCAGCAGCTTGTACGCGGCTAGCGGGAGCCGCCACAATGAGCAGTTCTTC
D gene: .; J gene: TRBJ2-2; V gene: TRBV9; clone size: .; CDR3 protein: CASSVDEGPDTGELFF; CDR3 DNA: TGTGCCAGCAGCGTAGATGAGGGGCCTGACACCGGGGAGCTGTTTTTT
D gene: TRBD1; J gene: TRBJ2-1; V gene: TRBV12-3/TRBV12-4; clone size: .; CDR3 protein: CASSLSVQGINEQFF; CDR3 DNA: TGTGCCAGCAGTTTAAGTGTACAGGGGATTAATGAGCAGTTCTTC
D gene: .; J gene: TRBJ1-1; V gene: TRBV11-1; clone size: .; CDR3 protein: CASSFRFRFEAFF; CDR3 DNA: TGTGCCAGCAGCTTTCGTTTCCGATTTGAAGCTTTCTTT
D gene: TRBD2; J gene: TRBJ2-7; V gene: TRBV20-1; clone size: once; CDR3 protein: CSASRGGYEQYF; CDR3 DNA: TGCAGTGCGTCCCGCGGGGGGTACGAGCAGTACTTC
D gene: .; J gene: TRBJ2-5; V gene: TRBV5-6; clone size: .; CDR3 protein: CASSRGRLGHYQTQYF; CDR3 DNA: TGTGCCAGCAGCCGGGGGAGGTTGGGGCATTATCAGACCCAGTACTTC
D gene: TRBD1; J gene: TRBJ1-5; V gene: TRBV6-1; clone size: .; CDR3 protein: CASVTQGFNSNQPQHF; CDR3 DNA: TGTGCCAGCGTGACACAGGGGTTTAATAGCAATCAGCCCCAGCATTTT
D gene: TRBD2; J gene: TRBJ2-6; V gene: TRBV4-3; clone size: .; CDR3 protein: CASSQDVSGRSGANVLTF; CDR3 DNA: TGCGCCAGCAGCCAAGATGTCAGCGGGAGGTCTGGGGCCAACGTCCTGACTTTC
D gene: .; J gene: TRBJ1-5; V gene: TRBV10-2; clone size: .; CDR3 protein: CASSAALGQRNSNQPQHF; CDR3 DNA: TGCGCCAGCAGTGCCGCACTAGGGCAGAGAAATAGCAATCAGCCCCAGCATTTT
D gene: .; J gene: TRBJ1-2; V gene: TRBV7-9; clone size: .; CDR3 protein: CASSLAQGYGYTF; CDR3 DNA: TGTGCCAGCAGCTTAGCTCAGGGCTATGGCTACACCTTC
D gene: .; J gene: TRBJ2-1; V gene: TRBV6-5; clone size: .; CDR3 protein: CASSSRGLAVDQFF; CDR3 DNA: TGTGCCAGCAGTTCCCGGGGACTCGCAGTGGATCAGTTCTTC
D gene: .; J gene: TRBJ2-5; V gene: TRBV7-9; clone size: .; CDR3 protein: CAGQLAGSTQYF; CDR3 DNA: TGTGCCGGGCAGTTGGCCGGATCCACCCAGTACTTC
D gene: TRBD2; J gene: TRBJ2-3; V gene: TRBV29-1; clone size: .; CDR3 protein: CSARLRREYDGDTQYF; CDR3 DNA: TGCAGCGCGAGACTGCGGCGGGAGTATGATGGAGATACGCAGTATTTT
D gene: .; J gene: TRBJ2-7; V gene: TRBV5-6; clone size: few; CDR3 protein: CASSVSYEQYF; CDR3 DNA: TGTGCCAGCAGCGTCTCCTACGAGCAGTACTTC
D gene: .; J gene: TRBJ2-7; V gene: TRBV5-1; clone size: .; CDR3 protein: CASSLAGAEQYF; CDR3 DNA: TGCGCCAGCAGCTTGGCGGGGGCCGAGCAGTACTTC
D gene: TRBD1; J gene: TRBJ1-6; V gene: TRBV28; clone size: .; CDR3 protein: CASSPRDRGRDSPLHF; CDR3 DNA: TGTGCCAGCAGTCCCCGGGACAGGGGGCGGGATTCACCCCTCCACTTT
D gene: .; J gene: TRBJ2-5; V gene: TRBV27; clone size: .; CDR3 protein: CASRLSSAGQETQYF; CDR3 DNA: TGTGCCAGCAGACTAAGTTCGGCAGGTCAAGAGACCCAGTACTTC
D gene: .; J gene: TRBJ1-4; V gene: TRBV4-3; clone size: .; CDR3 protein: CASSQTLGGEKLFF; CDR3 DNA: TGCGCCAGCAGCCAAACCCTTGGGGGTGAAAAACTGTTTTTT
D gene: .; J gene: TRBJ2-2; V gene: TRBV29-1; clone size: .; CDR3 protein: CSVEDLPNTGELFF; CDR3 DNA: TGCAGCGTTGAAGATCTGCCGAACACCGGGGAGCTGTTTTTT
D gene: .; J gene: TRBJ2-3; V gene: TRBV5-1; clone size: .; CDR3 protein: CASSWRDTSTDTQYF; CDR3 DNA: TGCGCCAGCAGCTGGAGGGACACCAGCACAGATACGCAGTATTTT
D gene: .; J gene: TRBJ2-1; V gene: TRBV29-1; clone size: few; CDR3 protein: CSYLRELNYNEQFF; CDR3 DNA: TGCAGCTACCTTCGGGAGCTCAACTACAATGAGCAGTTCTTC
D gene: TRBD1; J gene: TRBJ2-5; V gene: TRBV27; clone size: .; CDR3 protein: CASSKDRGQVETQYF; CDR3 DNA: TGTGCCAGCAGTAAGGACAGGGGGCAGGTAGAGACCCAGTACTTC
D gene: .; J gene: TRBJ2-3; V gene: TRBV5-1; clone size: .; CDR3 protein: CASSTYRDTDTQYF; CDR3 DNA: TGCGCCAGCAGCACCTACAGGGACACAGATACGCAGTATTTT
D gene: TRBD2; J gene: TRBJ2-1; V gene: TRBV30; clone size: .; CDR3 protein: CACILAEYYNEQFF; CDR3 DNA: TGTGCCTGCATACTAGCGGAATACTACAATGAGCAGTTCTTC
D gene: TRBD1; J gene: TRBJ1-1; V gene: TRBV7-3; clone size: .; CDR3 protein: CASSVGQGHTEAFF; CDR3 DNA: TGTGCCAGCAGCGTAGGACAGGGCCACACTGAAGCTTTCTTT
D gene: TRBD2; J gene: TRBJ2-1; V gene: TRBV18; clone size: .; CDR3 protein: CASSPGTRNDEQFF; CDR3 DNA: TGTGCCAGCTCCCCCGGGACTAGGAACGATGAGCAGTTCTTC
D gene: TRBD2; J gene: TRBJ2-3; V gene: TRBV11-2; clone size: .; CDR3 protein: CASSFRGRGNTDTQYF; CDR3 DNA: TGTGCCAGCAGCTTCCGCGGGAGAGGGAACACAGATACGCAGTATTTT
D gene: TRBD2; J gene: TRBJ2-1; V gene: TRBV20-1; clone size: .; CDR3 protein: CSARGLAGINEQFF; CDR3 DNA: TGCAGTGCTAGGGGACTAGCGGGTATCAATGAGCAGTTCTTC
D gene: .; J gene: TRBJ2-6; V gene: TRBV5-1; clone size: once; CDR3 protein: CASSLWTAAAGANVLTF; CDR3 DNA: TGCGCCAGCAGCTTGTGGACGGCGGCGGCTGGGGCCAACGTCCTGACTTTC
D gene: .; J gene: TRBJ1-1; V gene: TRBV19; clone size: .; CDR3 protein: CASSIYRDTEAFF; CDR3 DNA: TGTGCCAGTAGTATTTACAGGGACACTGAAGCTTTCTTT
D gene: .; J gene: TRBJ2-5; V gene: TRBV28; clone size: .; CDR3 protein: CASNTGGEVQETQYF; CDR3 DNA: TGTGCCAGCAACACCGGAGGGGAAGTTCAAGAGACCCAGTACTTC
D gene: .; J gene: TRBJ1-2; V gene: TRBV11-2; clone size: .; CDR3 protein: CASSEHRENYGYTF; CDR3 DNA: TGTGCCAGCAGCGAACACAGGGAGAACTATGGCTACACCTTC
D gene: .; J gene: TRBJ2-2; V gene: TRBV18; clone size: .; CDR3 protein: CASSPAGTNTGELFF; CDR3 DNA: TGTGCCAGCTCACCAGCAGGGACGAACACCGGGGAGCTGTTTTTT
D gene: .; J gene: TRBJ1-2; V gene: TRBV20-1; clone size: .; CDR3 protein: CSARARRINYGYTF; CDR3 DNA: TGCAGTGCTAGAGCCCGGCGAATAAACTATGGCTACACCTTC
D gene: .; J gene: TRBJ2-1; V gene: TRBV5-4; clone size: .; CDR3 protein: CASSLAWGGRVSSEQFF; CDR3 DNA: TGTGCCAGCAGCTTGGCCTGGGGGGGCCGGGTATCTTCTGAGCAGTTCTTC
D gene: TRBD1; J gene: TRBJ2-2; V gene: TRBV30; clone size: .; CDR3 protein: CAWSLGQGLRELFF; CDR3 DNA: TGTGCCTGGAGCTTGGGACAGGGGTTGAGGGAGCTGTTTTTT
D gene: .; J gene: TRBJ2-3; V gene: TRBV9; clone size: .; CDR3 protein: CASRPTSSTDTQYF; CDR3 DNA: TGTGCCAGCAGACCAACTAGCAGCACAGATACGCAGTATTTT
D gene: .; J gene: TRBJ2-4; V gene: TRBV9; clone size: once; CDR3 protein: CASSVTFRGPKNIQYF; CDR3 DNA: TGTGCCAGCAGCGTAACTTTCCGGGGGCCCAAAAACATTCAGTACTTC
D gene: TRBD1; J gene: TRBJ2-5; V gene: TRBV25-1; clone size: once; CDR3 protein: CASSDRDRGRAGVFETQYF; CDR3 DNA: TGTGCCAGCAGTGATAGGGACAGGGGACGCGCGGGGGTGTTCGAGACCCAGTACTTC
D gene: .; J gene: TRBJ1-1; V gene: TRBV7-9; clone size: .; CDR3 protein: CASSPRGDIEAFF; CDR3 DNA: TGTGCCAGCAGCCCTCGGGGGGATATTGAAGCTTTCTTT
D gene: TRBD1; J gene: TRBJ2-2; V gene: TRBV20-1; clone size: .; CDR3 protein: CSAPDLGQANTGELFF; CDR3 DNA: TGCAGTGCTCCAGATTTGGGACAGGCGAACACCGGGGAGCTGTTTTTT